The clone carrying this TCR beta chain was picked up a small number of times. Germline V gene data show CDR1 as MNHNS and CDR2 as SASEGT. Between the trimmed V and J ends, which lost 2 bases and 15 bases, there was a span of 17 bases. The length of the CDR3 is 13 residues. Repertoires were generated with immunoSEQ multiplex PCR, while TCRdb's copy carries only in-frame clones and drops some. The sample has some 130,000 clones, around 90% seen once. This sample is drawn from a study of T cell responses to AZD1222 COVID-19 vaccine. The receptor was derived from an adult in good health. Here the sequenced sample was peripheral blood, taken on day 0 of AZD1222 vaccination. This chain uses TRBV6-1 with TRBJ1-3; D is unresolved. The CDR3 is CASSENSLFLGYF. The DNA of the CDR3 is TGTGCCAGCAGTGAAAATTCGTTATTTTTGGGATATTTT.